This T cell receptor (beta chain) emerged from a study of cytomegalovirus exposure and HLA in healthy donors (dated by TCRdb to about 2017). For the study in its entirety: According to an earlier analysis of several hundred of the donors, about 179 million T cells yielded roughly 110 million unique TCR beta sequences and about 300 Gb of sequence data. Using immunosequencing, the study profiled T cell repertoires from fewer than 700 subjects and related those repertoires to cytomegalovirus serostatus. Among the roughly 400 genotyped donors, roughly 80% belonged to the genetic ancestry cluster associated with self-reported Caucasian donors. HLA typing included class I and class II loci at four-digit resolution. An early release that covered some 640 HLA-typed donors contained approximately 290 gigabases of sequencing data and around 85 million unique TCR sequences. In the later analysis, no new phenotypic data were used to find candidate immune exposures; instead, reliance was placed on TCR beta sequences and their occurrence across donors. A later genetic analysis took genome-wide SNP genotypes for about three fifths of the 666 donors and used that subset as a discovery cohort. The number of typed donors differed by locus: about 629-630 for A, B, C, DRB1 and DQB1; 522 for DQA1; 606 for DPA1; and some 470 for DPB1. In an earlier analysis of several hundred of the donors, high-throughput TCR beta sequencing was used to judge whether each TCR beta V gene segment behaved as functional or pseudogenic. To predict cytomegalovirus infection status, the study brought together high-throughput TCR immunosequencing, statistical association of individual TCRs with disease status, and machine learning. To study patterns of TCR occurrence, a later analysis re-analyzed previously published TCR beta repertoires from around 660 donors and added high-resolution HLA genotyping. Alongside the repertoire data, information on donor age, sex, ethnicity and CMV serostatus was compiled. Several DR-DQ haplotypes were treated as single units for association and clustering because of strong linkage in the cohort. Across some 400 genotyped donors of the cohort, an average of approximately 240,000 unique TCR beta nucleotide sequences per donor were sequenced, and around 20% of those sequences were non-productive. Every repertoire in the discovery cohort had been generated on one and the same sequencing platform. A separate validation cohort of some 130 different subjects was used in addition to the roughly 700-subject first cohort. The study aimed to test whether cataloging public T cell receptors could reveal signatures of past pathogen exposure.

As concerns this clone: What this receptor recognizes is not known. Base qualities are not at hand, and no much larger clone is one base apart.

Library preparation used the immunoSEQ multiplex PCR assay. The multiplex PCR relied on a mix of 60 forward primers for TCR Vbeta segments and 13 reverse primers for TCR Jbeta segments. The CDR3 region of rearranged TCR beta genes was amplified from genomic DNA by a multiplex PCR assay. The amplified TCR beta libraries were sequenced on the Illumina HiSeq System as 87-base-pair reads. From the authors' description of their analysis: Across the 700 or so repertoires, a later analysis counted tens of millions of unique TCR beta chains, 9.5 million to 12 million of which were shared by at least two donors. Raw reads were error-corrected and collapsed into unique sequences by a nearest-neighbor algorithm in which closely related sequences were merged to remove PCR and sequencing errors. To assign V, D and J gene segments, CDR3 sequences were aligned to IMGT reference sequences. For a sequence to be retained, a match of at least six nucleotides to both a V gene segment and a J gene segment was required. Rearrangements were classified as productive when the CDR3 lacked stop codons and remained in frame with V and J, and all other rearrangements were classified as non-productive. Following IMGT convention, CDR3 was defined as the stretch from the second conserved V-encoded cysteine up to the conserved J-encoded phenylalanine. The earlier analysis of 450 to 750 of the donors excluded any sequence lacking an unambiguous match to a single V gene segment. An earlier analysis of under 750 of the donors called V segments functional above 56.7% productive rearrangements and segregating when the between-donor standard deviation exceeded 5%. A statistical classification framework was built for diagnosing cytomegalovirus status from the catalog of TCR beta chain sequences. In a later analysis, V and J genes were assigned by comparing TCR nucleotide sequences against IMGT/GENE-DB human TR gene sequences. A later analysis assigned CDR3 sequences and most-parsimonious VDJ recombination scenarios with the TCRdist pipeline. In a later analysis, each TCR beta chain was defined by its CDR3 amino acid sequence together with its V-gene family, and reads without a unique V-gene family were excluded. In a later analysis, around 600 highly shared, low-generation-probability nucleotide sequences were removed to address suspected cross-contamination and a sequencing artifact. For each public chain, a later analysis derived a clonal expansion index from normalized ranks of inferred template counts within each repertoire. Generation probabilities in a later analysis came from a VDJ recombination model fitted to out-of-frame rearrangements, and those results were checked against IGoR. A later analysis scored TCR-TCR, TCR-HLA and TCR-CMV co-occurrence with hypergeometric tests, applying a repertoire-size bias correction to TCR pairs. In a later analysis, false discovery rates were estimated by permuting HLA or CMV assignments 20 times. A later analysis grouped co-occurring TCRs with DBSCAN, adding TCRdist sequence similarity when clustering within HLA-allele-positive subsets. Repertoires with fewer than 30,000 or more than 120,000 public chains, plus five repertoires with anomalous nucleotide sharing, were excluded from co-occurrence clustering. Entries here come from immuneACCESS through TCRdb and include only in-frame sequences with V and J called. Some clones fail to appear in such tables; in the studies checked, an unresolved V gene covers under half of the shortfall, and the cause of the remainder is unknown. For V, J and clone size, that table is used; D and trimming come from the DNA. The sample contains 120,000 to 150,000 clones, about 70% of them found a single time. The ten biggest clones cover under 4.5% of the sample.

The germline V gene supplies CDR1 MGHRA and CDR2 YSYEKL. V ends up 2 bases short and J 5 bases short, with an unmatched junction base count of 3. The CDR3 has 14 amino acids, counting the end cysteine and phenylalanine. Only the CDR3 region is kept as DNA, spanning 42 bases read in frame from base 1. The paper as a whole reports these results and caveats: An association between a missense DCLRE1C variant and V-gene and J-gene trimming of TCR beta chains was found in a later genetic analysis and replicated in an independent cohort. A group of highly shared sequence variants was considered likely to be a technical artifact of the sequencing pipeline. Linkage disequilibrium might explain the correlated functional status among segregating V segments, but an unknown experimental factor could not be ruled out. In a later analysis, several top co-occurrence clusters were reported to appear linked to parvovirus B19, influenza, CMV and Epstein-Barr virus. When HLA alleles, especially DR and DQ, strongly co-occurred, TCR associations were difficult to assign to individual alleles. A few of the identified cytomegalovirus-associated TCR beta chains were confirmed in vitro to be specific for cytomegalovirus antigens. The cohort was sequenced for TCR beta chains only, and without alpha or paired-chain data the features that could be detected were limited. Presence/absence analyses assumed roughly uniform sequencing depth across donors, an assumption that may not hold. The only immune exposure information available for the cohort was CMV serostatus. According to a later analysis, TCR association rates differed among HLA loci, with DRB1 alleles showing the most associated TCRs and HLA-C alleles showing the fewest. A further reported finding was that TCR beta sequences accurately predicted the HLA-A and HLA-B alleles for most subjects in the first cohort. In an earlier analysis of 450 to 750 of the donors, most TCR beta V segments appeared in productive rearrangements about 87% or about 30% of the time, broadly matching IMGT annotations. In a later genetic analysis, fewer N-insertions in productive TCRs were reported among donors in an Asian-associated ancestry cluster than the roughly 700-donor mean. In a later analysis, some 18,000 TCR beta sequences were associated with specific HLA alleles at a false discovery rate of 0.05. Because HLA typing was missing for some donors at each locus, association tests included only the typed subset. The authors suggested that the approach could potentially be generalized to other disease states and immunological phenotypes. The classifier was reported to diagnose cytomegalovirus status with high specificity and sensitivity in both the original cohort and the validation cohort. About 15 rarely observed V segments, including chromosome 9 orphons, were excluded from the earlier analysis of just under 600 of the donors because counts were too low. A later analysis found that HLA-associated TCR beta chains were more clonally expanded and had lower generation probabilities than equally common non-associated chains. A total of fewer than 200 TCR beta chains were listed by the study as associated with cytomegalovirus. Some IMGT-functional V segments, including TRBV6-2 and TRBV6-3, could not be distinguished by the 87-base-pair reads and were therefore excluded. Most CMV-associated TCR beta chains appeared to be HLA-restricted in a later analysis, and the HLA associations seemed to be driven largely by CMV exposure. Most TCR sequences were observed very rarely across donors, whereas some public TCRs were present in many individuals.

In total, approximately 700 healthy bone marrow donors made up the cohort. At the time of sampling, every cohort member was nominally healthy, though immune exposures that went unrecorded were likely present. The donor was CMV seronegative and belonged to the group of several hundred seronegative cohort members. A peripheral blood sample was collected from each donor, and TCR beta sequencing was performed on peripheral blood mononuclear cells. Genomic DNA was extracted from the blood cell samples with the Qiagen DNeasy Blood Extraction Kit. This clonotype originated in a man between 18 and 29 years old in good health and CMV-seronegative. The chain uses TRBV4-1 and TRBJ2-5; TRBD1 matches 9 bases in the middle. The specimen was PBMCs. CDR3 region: CASSQRQGVETQYF. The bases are TGCGCCAGCAGCCAAAGACAGGGGGTGGAGACCCAGTACTTC.